This T cell receptor (beta chain) was recorded in a study of OX40 agonist ivuxolimab in advanced cancers. Study-wide background: Patients received ivuxolimab, an intravenous treatment, every 2 weeks at 0.01 to 10 mg/kg.

Method: immunoSEQ multiplex PCR; TCRdb's copy keeps in-frame clones and lacks some. Among 50,000 to 65,000 clones listed, 88% were seen once. Per the germline V gene, CDR1 is LNHNV and CDR2 is YYDKDF (reference sequence). The CDR3 runs 19 residues. With autoimmune disease history or systemic immunosuppression, patients were excluded. Collection of blood occurred at baseline, at cycle 4 day 1, and at cycle 7 day 1. This chain links TRBV15 with TRBJ2-5; D remains unclear. The J call may be wrong; the DNA end is better matched by TRBJ2-7. The receptor comes from an adult with an advanced solid tumor such as melanoma, head and neck, liver or kidney cancer. This sample comprised CD4+ or CD8+ T cells sorted from blood, obtained in a trial of the OX40 agonist ivuxolimab. CDR3 sequence (DNA): TGTGCCACCAGCAGAGGGGCACCTAGTGGAGCGCGAAGCTCCTACGAGCAGTACTTC. Translating it yields CATSRGAPSGARSSYEQYF.